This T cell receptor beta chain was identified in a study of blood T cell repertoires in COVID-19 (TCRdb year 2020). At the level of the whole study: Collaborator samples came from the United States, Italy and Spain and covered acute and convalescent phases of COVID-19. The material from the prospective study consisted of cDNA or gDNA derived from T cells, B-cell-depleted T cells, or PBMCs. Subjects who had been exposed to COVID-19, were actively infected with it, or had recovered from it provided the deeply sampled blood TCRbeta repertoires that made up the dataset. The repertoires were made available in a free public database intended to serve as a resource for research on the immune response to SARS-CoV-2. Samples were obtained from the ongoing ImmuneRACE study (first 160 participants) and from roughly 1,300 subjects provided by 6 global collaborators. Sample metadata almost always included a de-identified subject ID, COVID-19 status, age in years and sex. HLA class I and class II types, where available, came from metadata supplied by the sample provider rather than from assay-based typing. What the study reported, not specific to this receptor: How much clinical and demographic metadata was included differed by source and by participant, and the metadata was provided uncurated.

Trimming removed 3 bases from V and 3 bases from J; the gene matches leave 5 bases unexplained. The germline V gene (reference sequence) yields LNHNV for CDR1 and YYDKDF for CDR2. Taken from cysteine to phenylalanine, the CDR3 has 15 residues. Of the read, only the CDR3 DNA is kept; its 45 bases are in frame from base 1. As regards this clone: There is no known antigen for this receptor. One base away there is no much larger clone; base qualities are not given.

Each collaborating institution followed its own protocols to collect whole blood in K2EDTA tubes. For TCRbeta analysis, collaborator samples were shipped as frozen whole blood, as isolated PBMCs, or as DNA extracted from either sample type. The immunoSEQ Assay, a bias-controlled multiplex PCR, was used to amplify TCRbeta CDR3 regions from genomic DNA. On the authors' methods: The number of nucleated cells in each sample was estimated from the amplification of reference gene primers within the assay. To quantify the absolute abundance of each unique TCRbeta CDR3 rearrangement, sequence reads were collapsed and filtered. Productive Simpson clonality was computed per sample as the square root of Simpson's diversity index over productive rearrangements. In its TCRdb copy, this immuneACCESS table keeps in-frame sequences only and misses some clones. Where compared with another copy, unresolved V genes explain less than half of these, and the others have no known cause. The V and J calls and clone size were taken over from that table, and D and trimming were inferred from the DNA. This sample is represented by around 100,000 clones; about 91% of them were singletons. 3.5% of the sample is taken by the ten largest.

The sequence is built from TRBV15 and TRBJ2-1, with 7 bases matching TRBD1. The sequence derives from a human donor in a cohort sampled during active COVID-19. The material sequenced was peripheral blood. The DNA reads TGTGCCACCAGCAGGACCGGGACAGACTACAATGAGCAGTTCTTC. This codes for CATSRTGTDYNEQFF.